The next 23 T cell receptor beta chains were all read from a single sample in a study of cytomegalovirus exposure and HLA in healthy donors. The PCR employed 60 Vbeta primers together with 13 Jbeta primers. Using immunoSEQ multiplex PCR, the repertoire was profiled, and TCRdb retains in-frame clones only, with some absent. The sample lists about 200,000 clones, around 85% occurring once. Input material: PBMCs. The receptors come from a girl aged 2-15 years in good health and CMV-seronegative.

This clone appeared once. This chain uses TRBV6-5 with TRBJ1-5, with 7 bases fitting TRBD1. The CDR3 length is 15 residues. Germline V gene sequence: CDR1 MNHEY, CDR2 SVGAGI. With 5 bases clipped from V and 4 bases from J, the junction kept 8 bases outside the gene matches. The CDR3 loop is CASSIEGQINQPQHF. The CDR3 nucleotides are TGTGCCAGCAGTATCGAGGGACAGATTAATCAGCCCCAGCATTTT.

This sequence joins TRBV29-1 and TRBJ1-4; a possible D gene is TRBD1 (6 bases). The CDR3 has 11 amino acids. CDR1 SQVTM and CDR2 ANQGSEA come from the germline V gene. Trimming removed 7 bases at V and 6 bases at J, with 9 bases between. The CDR3: CSAQGYEKLFF. Here the CDR3 DNA reads TGCAGCGCCCAGGGGTATGAAAAACTGTTTTTT. Using reference TRBV29-1 and TRBJ1-4 for the parts outside the CDR3, the full variable domain is SAVISQKPSRDICQRGTSLTIQCQVDSQVTMMFWYRQQPGQSLTLIATANQGSEATYESGFVIDKFPISRPNLTFSTLTVSNMSPEDSSIYLCSAQGYEKLFFGSGTQLSVL.

The CDR3 DNA is TGTGCCAGCAGTTCGACAGGAGCTCACAATGAGCAGTTCTTC. Residues: CASSSTGAHNEQFF. This sequence joins TRBV6-5 and TRBJ2-1; possible D gene TRBD1, 6 bases. V lost 4 bases, J lost 5 bases, and 12 bases lay in between. The CDR3 spans 14 residues. CDR1 is MNHEY and CDR2 is SVGAGI in the germline V gene.

The chain uses TRBV5-4 and TRBJ1-2; 7 bases match TRBD1. Germline loops: CDR1 SGHNT, CDR2 YYREEE (reference sequence). CDR3 length: 14 residues. Losses at the gene ends were 2 bases for V and 3 bases for J; bases not matched to a gene: 4. CDR3 DNA sequence: TGTGCCAGCAGCTTCAATACAGGGGACTATGGCTACACCTTC. This sequence encodes CASSFNTGDYGYTF.

J is TRBJ2-1 and V is TRBV15; no reliable D call. CDR3 length: 13 residues. Trimming pared 6 bases from V and 0 bases from J, leaving 6 bases between. Per the germline V gene, CDR1 is LNHNV and CDR2 is YYDKDF (reference sequence). The CDR3 DNA follows: TGTGCCACCAGGTTGAGCTCCTACAATGAGCAGTTCTTC. Amino acids: CATRLSSYNEQFF.

The rearrangement joins TRBV18 to TRBJ2-2; TRBD2 agrees at 14 bases. V dropped 6 bases and J dropped 4; count of bases not matched to a gene: 7. In germline, CDR1 is KGHSH, CDR2 LQKENI. The CDR3 length is 17 residues. The CDR3 spells CASSPPGLAGGTGELFF. The CDR3 DNA sequence: TGTGCCAGCTCGCCTCCCGGACTAGCGGGGGGCACCGGGGAGCTGTTTTTT.

The CDR3 bases are TGTGCCAGCAGCAAGGTGGAGGTCCAAGAGACCCAGTACTTC. Translated: CASSKVEVQETQYF. The chain couples TRBV21-1 to TRBJ2-5; the table's D call of TRBD2 was not tested on the DNA. TRBV21-1 is a pseudogene. The length of the CDR3 is 14 residues.

This clone turned up a few times. The CDR3 DNA reads TGCGCCAGCAGCCAGTCCCAGCGGGCCCACTACGAGCAGTACTTC. It specifies CASSQSQRAHYEQYF. The gene calls are TRBV4-1 and TRBJ2-7, with D perhaps TRBD2 (6 bases). Germline CDR1 reads MGHRA; CDR2 reads YSYEKL. V lost 3 bases and J 3 bases, leaving 15 bases between the germline ends. This CDR3 region has 15 residues.

This clone has only one observation. The chain has TRBV15 and TRBJ2-5; tentatively, D is TRBD1 (5 bases). The CDR3 covers 13 residues. Deletions cut 5 bases from V and 4 bases from J, with 11 bases between. Germline assignment: CDR1 LNHNV and CDR2 YYDKDF (reference sequence). CDR3 in amino acids: CATSPPGAETQYF. DNA of the CDR3: TGTGCCACCAGCCCCCCTGGGGCAGAGACCCAGTACTTC. Based on the CDR3 plus reference TRBV15 and TRBJ2-5, the full variable domain is DAMVIQNPRYQVTQFGKPVTLSCSQTLNHNVMYWYQQKSSQAPKLLFHYYDKDFNNEADTPDNFQSRRPNTSFCFLDIRSPGLGDTAMYLCATSPPGAETQYFGPGTRLLVL.

Regarding this clone: The junction does not match germline at one end; this may be a read error. The chain uses TRBV7-9 and TRBJ1-1; D gene ambiguous. The CDR3 is 12 residues long. CDR1 and CDR2 from the germline V gene are SEHNR and FQNEAQ (reference sequence). In DNA form, the CDR3 reads TGTTCCAGCAGCTTTTATGGAGATGAAGCTTTCTTT. Translation gives CSSSFYGDEAFF.

The V call is TRBV5-1, the J call TRBJ2-6; 8 nucleotides match TRBD2. Germline CDR1 is SGHRS and CDR2 is YFSETQ. V was pared by 3 bases and J by 0 bases, with 8 bases of the junction left unmatched. There are 18 residues in the CDR3. The CDR3 sequence: CASSSTSAPYSGANVLTF. The CDR3 DNA reads as TGCGCCAGCAGCTCGACTAGCGCTCCATACTCTGGGGCCAACGTCCTGACTTTC.

The chain has TRBV7-9 and TRBJ2-3; 13 bases are a match to TRBD2. J gave up 1 base and V 5 bases, and 3 bases lay outside the gene matches. Germline CDR1 reads SEHNR; CDR2 reads FQNEAQ (reference sequence). This CDR3 is 16 amino acids long. This CDR3 is CASSTGTSGGTDTQYF. CDR3 coding DNA: TGTGCCAGCAGCACCGGGACTAGCGGGGGCACAGATACGCAGTATTTT.

The chain uses TRBV25-1 and TRBJ2-5; unclear D gene. Germline assignment: CDR1 MGHDK and CDR2 SYGVNS. The CDR3 runs 14 residues. Trimming removed 5 bases from V and 2 bases from J, with 12 bases in between. The CDR3 nucleotides read TGTGCCAGCAGTAGGCACGCGACACAAGAGACCCAGTACTTC. Translated, it gives CASSRHATQETQYF.

There are a few counts of this clone. DNA of the CDR3: TGTGCCAGCAGGCCTGGGGGAGGCTACGAGCAGTACTTC. The encoded protein is CASRPGGGYEQYF. This chain links TRBV28 with TRBJ2-7; tentatively, D is TRBD2 (6 bases). This CDR3 has 13 amino acids. V dropped 6 bases and J dropped 3 bases, with 12 bases sitting between them. The germline gives CDR1 MDHEN, CDR2 SYDVKM.

This clone was found once. The V and J genes are TRBV7-2 and TRBJ1-1, with TRBD1 matching over 10 bases. After removal of 5 bases from V and 4 bases from J, the junction contained 7 bases not matched to a gene. Germline V CDR1 and CDR2: SGHTA, FQGNSA. The CDR3 has 15 amino acids. The CDR3 DNA follows: TGTGCCAGCAGCGTTTCCGGGACAGGGGTCACTGAAGCTTTCTTT. Translating gives CASSVSGTGVTEAFF.

This chain uses TRBV7-8 with TRBJ2-3; the D gene is possibly TRBD2 (6 bases). The V and J ends lost 2 bases and 4 bases respectively, with 19 bases between them. Germline V gene data show CDR1 as SGHVS and CDR2 as FQNEAQ. The length of the CDR3 is 17 residues. CDR3 loop: CASSLISRGSFADTQYF. The CDR3 nucleotides read TGTGCCAGCAGCTTAATTTCGCGGGGTAGTTTTGCAGATACGCAGTATTTT.

The chain joins TRBV6-5 to TRBJ2-1, with D perhaps TRBD1 (5 bases). Germline V gives CDR1 MNHEY, CDR2 SVGAGI. V dropped 6 bases and J dropped 5 bases, with 5 bases sitting between them. The CDR3 is 11 amino acids. CDR3 bases: TGTGCCAGCAGCAGGGACAATGAGCAGTTCTTC. Translated, it gives CASSRDNEQFF.

CDR3 DNA: TGTGCCAGCAGCTTAGAGGAAGGCGGTGGAGACTACGAGCAGTACTTC. It yields the protein CASSLEEGGGDYEQYF. J is TRBJ2-7 and V is TRBV7-9; D gene ambiguous. Trimming shortened V by 1 base and J by 3 bases, and 16 bases separated the two germline ends. Germline assignment: CDR1 SEHNR and CDR2 FQNEAQ (reference sequence). The CDR3 consists of 16 residues.

The rearrangement links TRBV6-5 to TRBJ1-2, with D perhaps TRBD1 (5 bases). The CDR3 runs to 14 residues. Trimming pared 5 bases from V and 4 bases from J, leaving 14 bases between. Germline CDR1 MNHEY, CDR2 SVGAGI. CDR3 DNA: TGTGCCAGCAGTCCTCCGGGACTCCCCTATGGCTACACCTTC. It translates to CASSPPGLPYGYTF.

Concerning this clone itself: Other DNA sequences in the same sample also yield this CDR3. This chain uses TRBV9 with TRBJ1-6; TRBD1 aligns across 7 bases. Germline lookup yields CDR1 SGDLS and CDR2 YYNGEE. With 0 bases clipped from V and 6 bases from J, the junction kept 3 bases outside the gene matches. CDR3 length: 15 residues. This CDR3 is CASSVGSGGNSPLHF. CDR3 nucleotide sequence: TGTGCCAGCAGCGTAGGCTCAGGGGGTAATTCACCCCTCCACTTT.

This clone was counted a few times. V and J are TRBV7-9 and TRBJ2-1; 7 nucleotides line up with TRBD2. Germline loops: CDR1 SEHNR, CDR2 FQNEAQ (reference sequence). V lost 2 bases to trimming and J lost 4 bases; unmatched junction nucleotides: 14. The CDR3 has 18 amino acids. CDR3 residues: CASSLRGLGRERYNEQFF. CDR3 DNA sequence: TGTGCCAGCAGCTTAAGGGGTCTGGGGCGGGAGCGGTACAATGAGCAGTTCTTC.

The V call is TRBV5-1, the J call TRBJ1-3; D is perhaps TRBD1 (6 bases). Deletions cut 4 bases from V and 2 bases from J, with 13 bases between. The CDR3 contains 15 residues. CDR1 is SGHRS, CDR2 YFSETQ, per germline. CDR3 nucleotide sequence: TGCGCCAGCAGCCCCTCCCGGACAGCTGGAAACACCATATATTTT. Residues: CASSPSRTAGNTIYF.

The CDR3 loop is CASSLVGRGVGYTF. The DNA of the CDR3 is TGTGCCAGCAGCTTGGTAGGCAGGGGTGTTGGCTACACCTTC. The rearrangement uses TRBV5-4 and TRBJ1-2, with D possibly TRBD1 on 6 matching bases. Germline-derived CDR1 and CDR2 are SGHNT and YYREEE (reference sequence). The CDR3 is made up of 14 amino acids. Trimming removed 0 bases at V and 7 bases at J, with 13 bases between.